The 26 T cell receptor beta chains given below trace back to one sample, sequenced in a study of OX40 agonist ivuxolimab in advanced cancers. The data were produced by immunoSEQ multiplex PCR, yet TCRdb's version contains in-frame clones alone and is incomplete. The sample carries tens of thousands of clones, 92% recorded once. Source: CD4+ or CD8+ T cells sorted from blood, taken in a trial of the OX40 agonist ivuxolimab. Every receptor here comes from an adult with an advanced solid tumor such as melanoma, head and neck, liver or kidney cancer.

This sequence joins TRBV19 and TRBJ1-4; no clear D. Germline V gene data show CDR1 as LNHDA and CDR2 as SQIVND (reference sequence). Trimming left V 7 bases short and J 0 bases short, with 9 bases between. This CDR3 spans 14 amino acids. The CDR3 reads CASTGGATNEKLFF. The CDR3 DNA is TGTGCCAGTACTGGCGGGGCAACTAATGAAAAACTGTTTTTT. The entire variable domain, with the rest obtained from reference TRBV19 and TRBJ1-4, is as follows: DGGITQSPKYLFRKEGQNVTLSCEQNLNHDAMYWYRQDPGQGLRLIYYSQIVNDFQKGDIAEGYSVSREKKESFPLTVTSAQKNPTAFYLCASTGGATNEKLFFGSGTQLSVL.

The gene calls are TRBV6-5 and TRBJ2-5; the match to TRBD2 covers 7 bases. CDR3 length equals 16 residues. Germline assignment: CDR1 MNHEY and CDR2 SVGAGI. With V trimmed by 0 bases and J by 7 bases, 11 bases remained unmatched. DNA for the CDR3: TGTGCCAGCAGTTACTCGGGAGGGAAGCGATCCATGACCCAGTACTTC. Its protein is CASSYSGGKRSMTQYF.

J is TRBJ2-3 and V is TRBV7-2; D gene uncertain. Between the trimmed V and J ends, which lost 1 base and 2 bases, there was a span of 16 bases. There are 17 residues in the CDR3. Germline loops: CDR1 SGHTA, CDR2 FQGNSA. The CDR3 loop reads CASSLDASAQNTDTQYF. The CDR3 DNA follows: TGTGCCAGCAGCTTAGACGCCTCGGCCCAAAACACAGATACGCAGTATTTT.

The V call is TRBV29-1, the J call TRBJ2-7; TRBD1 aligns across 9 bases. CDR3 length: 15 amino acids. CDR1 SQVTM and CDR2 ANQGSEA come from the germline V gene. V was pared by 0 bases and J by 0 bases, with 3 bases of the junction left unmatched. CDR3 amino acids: CSVEDLQGASYEQYF. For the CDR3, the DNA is TGCAGCGTTGAAGATCTACAGGGGGCCTCCTACGAGCAGTACTTC.

Here the CDR3 DNA reads TGTGCCAGCAGCTTGGGGGGGACTAGCGCCTCCTACGAGCAGTACTTC. Amino acid sequence: CASSLGGTSASYEQYF. The gene calls are TRBV5-4 and TRBJ2-7; 10 bases agree with TRBD2. The CDR3 consists of 16 residues. Germline V CDR1 and CDR2: SGHNT, YYREEE (reference sequence). Trimming took 0 bases from V and 0 from J; bases not matched to a gene: 3.

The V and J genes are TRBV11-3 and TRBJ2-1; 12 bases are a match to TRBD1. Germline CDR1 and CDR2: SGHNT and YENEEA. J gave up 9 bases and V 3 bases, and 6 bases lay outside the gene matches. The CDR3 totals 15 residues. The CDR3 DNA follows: TGTGCCAGCAGCTTTAGGGGGACAGGGGGCGTTGAGCAGTTCTTC. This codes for CASSFRGTGGVEQFF.

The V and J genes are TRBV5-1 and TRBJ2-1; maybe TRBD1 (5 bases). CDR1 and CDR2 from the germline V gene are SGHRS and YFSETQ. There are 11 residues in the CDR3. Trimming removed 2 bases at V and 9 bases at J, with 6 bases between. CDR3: CASSLRGEQFF. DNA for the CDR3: TGCGCCAGCAGCTTAAGGGGTGAGCAGTTCTTC.

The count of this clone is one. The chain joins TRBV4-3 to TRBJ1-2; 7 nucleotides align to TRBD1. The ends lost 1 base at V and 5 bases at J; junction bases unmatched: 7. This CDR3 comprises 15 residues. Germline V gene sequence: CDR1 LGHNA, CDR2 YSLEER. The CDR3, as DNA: TGCGCCAGCAGCCAAGTGGTACAGGGGAGTTATGGCTACACCTTC. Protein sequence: CASSQVVQGSYGYTF.

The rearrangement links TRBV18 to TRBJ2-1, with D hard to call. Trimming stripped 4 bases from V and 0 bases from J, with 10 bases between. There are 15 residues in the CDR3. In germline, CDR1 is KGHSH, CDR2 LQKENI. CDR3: CASSLMENSYNEQFF. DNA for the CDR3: TGTGCCAGCTCACTCATGGAGAACTCCTACAATGAGCAGTTCTTC.

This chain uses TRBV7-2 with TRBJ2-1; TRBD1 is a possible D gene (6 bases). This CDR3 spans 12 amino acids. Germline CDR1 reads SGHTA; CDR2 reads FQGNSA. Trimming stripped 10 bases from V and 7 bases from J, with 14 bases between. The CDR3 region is CATRTEGNEQFF. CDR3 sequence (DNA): TGTGCCACACGGACAGAGGGGAATGAGCAGTTCTTC.

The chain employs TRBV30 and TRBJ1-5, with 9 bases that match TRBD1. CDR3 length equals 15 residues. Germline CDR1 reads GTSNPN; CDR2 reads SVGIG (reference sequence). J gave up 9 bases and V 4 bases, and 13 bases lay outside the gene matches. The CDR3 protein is CAWTRSTGGRAPQHF. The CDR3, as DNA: TGTGCCTGGACCCGAAGCACAGGGGGCCGGGCGCCCCAGCATTTT.

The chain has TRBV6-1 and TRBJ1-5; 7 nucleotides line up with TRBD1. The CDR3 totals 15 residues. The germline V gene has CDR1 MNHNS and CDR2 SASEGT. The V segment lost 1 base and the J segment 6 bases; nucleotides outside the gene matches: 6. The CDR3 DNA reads TGTGCCAGCAGTGAAGTCGGAGGGGGCGGTCAGCCCCAGCATTTT. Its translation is CASSEVGGGGQPQHF.

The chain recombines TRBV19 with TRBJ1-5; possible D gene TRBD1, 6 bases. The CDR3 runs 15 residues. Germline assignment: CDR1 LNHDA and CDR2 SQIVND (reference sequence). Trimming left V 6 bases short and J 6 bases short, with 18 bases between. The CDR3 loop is CASRPTTGSGQPQHF. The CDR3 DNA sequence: TGTGCCAGTAGGCCCACTACAGGGTCGGGTCAGCCCCAGCATTTT.

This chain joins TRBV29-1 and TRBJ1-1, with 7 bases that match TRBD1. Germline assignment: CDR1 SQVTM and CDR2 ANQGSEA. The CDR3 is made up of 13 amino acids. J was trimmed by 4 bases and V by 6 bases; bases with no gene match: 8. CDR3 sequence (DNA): TGCAGCGTGGCGCAGGGGGGGGTCACTGAAGCTTTCTTT. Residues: CSVAQGGVTEAFF.

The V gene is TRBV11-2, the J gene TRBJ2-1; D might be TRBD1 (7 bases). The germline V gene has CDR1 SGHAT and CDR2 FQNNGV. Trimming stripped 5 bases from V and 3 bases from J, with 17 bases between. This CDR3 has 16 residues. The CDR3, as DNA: TGTGCCAGCAGCCCCAGGGGGGCTAGGGACTACAATGAGCAGTTCTTC. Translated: CASSPRGARDYNEQFF.

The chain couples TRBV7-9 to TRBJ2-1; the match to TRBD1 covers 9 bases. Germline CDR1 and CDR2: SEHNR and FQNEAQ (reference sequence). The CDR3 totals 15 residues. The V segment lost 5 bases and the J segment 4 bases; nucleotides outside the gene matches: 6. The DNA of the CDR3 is TGTGCCAGCAGCGACACAGGGGGCCCATACAATGAGCAGTTCTTC. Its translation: CASSDTGGPYNEQFF.

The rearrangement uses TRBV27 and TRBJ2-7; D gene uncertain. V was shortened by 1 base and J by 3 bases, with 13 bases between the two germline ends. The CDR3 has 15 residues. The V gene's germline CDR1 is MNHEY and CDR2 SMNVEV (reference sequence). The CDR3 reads CASSLLSASNYEQYF. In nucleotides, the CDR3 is TGTGCCAGCAGTTTATTGTCGGCCTCGAACTACGAGCAGTACTTC.

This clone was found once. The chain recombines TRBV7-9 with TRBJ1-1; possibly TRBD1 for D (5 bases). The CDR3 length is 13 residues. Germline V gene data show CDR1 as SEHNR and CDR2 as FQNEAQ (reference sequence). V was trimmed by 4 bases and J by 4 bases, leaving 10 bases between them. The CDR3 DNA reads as TGTGCCAGCAGCTCCCTGGGGGTCACTGAAGCTTTCTTT. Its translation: CASSSLGVTEAFF.

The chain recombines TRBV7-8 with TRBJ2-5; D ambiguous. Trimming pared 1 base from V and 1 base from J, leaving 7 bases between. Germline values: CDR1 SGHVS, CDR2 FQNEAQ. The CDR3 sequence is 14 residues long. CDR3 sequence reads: CASSLVPGQETQYF. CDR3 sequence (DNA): TGTGCCAGCAGCTTAGTCCCAGGCCAAGAGACCCAGTACTTC.

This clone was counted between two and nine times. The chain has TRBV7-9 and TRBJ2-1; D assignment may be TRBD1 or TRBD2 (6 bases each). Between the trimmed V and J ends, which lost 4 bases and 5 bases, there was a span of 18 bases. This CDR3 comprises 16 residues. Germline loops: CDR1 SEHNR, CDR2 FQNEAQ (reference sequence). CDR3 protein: CASSSPLRDNNNEQFF. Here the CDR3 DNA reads TGTGCCAGCAGCTCCCCTTTGCGGGACAATAACAATGAGCAGTTCTTC. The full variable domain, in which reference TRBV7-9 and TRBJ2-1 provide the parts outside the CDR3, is DTGVSQNPRHKITKRGQNVTFRCDPISEHNRLYWYRQTLGQGPEFLTYFQNEAQLEKSRLLSDRFSAERPKGSFSTLEIQRTEQGDSAMYLCASSSPLRDNNNEQFFGPGTRLTVL.

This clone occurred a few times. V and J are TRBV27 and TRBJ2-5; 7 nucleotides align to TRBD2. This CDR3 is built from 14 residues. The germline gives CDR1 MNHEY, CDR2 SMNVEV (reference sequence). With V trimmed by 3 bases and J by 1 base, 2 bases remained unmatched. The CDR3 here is CASSLAGVQETQYF. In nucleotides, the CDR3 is TGTGCCAGCAGTTTGGCGGGAGTCCAAGAGACCCAGTACTTC.

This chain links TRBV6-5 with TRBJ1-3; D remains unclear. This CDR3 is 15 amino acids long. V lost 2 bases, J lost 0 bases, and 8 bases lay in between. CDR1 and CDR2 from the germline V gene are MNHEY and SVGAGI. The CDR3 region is CASSYGRFSGNTIYF. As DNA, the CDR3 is TGTGCCAGCAGTTACGGACGGTTCTCTGGAAACACCATATATTTT.

Here the CDR3 reads CASSLWAGGNQPQHF. Here the CDR3 DNA reads TGTGCCAGTAGTCTGTGGGCTGGGGGCAATCAGCCCCAGCATTTT. The chain uses TRBV19 and TRBJ1-5; the D is unclear. This CDR3 region has 15 residues. V was shortened by 5 bases and J by 2 bases, with 13 bases between the two germline ends. CDR1 and CDR2 from the germline V gene are LNHDA and SQIVND (reference sequence).

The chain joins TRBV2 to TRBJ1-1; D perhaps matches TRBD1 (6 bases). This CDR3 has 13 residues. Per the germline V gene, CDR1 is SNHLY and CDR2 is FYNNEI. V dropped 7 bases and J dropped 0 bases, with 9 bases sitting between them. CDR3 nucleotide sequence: TGTGCCAGCAAAGGACAGCTGAACACTGAAGCTTTCTTT. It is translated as CASKGQLNTEAFF.

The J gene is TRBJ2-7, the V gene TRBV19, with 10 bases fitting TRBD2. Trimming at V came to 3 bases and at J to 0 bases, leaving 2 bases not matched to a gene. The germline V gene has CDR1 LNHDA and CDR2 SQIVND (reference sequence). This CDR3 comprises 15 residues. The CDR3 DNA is TGTGCCAGTAGTATCCTAGCGGGAGACTCCTACGAGCAGTACTTC. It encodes CASSILAGDSYEQYF.

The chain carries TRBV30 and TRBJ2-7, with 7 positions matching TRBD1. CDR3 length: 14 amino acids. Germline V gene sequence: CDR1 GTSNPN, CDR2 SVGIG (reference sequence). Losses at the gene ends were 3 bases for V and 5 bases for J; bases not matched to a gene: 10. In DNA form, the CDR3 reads TGTGCCTGGAGCCTAAACAGGGGATTCCACGAGCAGTACTTC. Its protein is CAWSLNRGFHEQYF.